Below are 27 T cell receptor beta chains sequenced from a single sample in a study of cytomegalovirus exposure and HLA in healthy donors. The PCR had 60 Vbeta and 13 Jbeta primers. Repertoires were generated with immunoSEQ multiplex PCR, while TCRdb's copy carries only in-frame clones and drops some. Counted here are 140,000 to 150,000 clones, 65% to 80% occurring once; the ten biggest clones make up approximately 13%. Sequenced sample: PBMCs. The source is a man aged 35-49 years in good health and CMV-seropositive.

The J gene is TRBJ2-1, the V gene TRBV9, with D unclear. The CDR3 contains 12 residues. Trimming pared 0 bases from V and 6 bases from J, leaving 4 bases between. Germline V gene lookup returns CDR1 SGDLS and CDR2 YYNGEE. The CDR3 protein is CASSVDLNEQFF. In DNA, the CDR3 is TGTGCCAGCAGCGTAGATCTCAATGAGCAGTTCTTC.

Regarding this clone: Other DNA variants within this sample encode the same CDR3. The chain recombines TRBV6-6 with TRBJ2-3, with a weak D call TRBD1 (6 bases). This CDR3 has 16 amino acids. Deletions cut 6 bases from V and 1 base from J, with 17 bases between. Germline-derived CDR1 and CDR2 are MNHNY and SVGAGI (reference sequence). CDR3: CASSPHLRGGTDTQYF. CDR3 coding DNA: TGTGCCAGCAGCCCCCATCTCAGGGGAGGCACAGATACGCAGTATTTT.

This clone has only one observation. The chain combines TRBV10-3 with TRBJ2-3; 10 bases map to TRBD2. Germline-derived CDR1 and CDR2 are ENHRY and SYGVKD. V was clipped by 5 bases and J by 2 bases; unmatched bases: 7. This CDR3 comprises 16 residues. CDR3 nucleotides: TGTGCCATCAGTCGGAGTGGACTAGCGGACACAGATACGCAGTATTTT. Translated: CAISRSGLADTDTQYF.

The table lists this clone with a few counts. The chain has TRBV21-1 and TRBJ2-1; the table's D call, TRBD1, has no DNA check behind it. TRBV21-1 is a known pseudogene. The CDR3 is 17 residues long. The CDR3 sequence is CASSTPRTGPLGNEQFF. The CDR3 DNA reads TGTGCCAGCAGCACGCCCCGGACAGGGCCCTTGGGCAATGAGCAGTTCTTC.

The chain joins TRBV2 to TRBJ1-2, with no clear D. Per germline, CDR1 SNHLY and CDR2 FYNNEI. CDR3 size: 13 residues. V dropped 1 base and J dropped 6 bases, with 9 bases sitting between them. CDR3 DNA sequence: TGTGCCAGCAGTGAAGGAACCGGGAATGGCTACACCTTC. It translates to CASSEGTGNGYTF.

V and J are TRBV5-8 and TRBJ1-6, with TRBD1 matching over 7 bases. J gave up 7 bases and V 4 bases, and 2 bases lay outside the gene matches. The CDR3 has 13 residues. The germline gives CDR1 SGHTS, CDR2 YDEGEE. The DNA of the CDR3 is TGTGCCAGCAGCGCGGGACAGAATTCACCCCTCCACTTT. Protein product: CASSAGQNSPLHF. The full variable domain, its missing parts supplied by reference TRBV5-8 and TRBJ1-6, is EAGVTQSPTHLIKTRGQQATLRCSPISGHTSVYWYQQALGLGLQFLLWYDEGEERNRGNFPPRFSGRQFPNYSSELNVNALELEDSALYLCASSAGQNSPLHFGNGTRLTVT.

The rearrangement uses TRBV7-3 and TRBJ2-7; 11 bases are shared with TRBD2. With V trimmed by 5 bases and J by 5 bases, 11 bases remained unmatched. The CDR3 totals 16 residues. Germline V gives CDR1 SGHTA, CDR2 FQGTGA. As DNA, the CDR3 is TGTGCCAGCAGCCAGGGGGGGACTAGCGGACGTAACGAGCAGTACTTC. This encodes CASSQGGTSGRNEQYF.

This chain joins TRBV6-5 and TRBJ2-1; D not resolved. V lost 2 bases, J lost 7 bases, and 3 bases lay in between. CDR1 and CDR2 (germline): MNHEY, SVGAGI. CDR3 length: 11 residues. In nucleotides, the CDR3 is TGTGCCAGCAGTTACGAGAATGAGCAGTTCTTC. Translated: CASSYENEQFF.

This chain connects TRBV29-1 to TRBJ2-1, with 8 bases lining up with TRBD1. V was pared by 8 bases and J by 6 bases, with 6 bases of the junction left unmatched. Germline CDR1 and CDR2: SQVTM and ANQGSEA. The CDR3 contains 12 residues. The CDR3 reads CSYDRGGNEQFF. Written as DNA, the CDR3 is TGCAGCTATGACAGGGGCGGCAATGAGCAGTTCTTC.

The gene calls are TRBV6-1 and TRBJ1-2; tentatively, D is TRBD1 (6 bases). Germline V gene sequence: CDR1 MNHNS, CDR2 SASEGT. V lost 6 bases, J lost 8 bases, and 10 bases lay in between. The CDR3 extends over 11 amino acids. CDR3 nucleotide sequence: TGTGCCAGCAGCACAGGGTCGGGCTACACCTTC. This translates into CASSTGSGYTF.

The CDR3 region is CASSLTGGIDEQFF. For the CDR3, the DNA is TGTGCCAGCAGCTTAACAGGGGGCATCGATGAGCAGTTCTTC. V gene TRBV7-2 combines with J gene TRBJ2-1; 9 positions agree with TRBD1. The ends lost 2 bases at V and 8 bases at J; junction bases unmatched: 4. Germline V CDR1 and CDR2: SGHTA, FQGNSA. CDR3 length: 14 amino acids.

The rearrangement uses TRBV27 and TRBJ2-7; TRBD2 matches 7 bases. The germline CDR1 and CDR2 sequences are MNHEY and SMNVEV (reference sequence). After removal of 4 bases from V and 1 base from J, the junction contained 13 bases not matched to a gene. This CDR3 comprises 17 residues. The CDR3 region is CASSYGRAGVASYEQYF. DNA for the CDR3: TGTGCCAGCAGTTATGGGCGGGCGGGAGTTGCATCCTACGAGCAGTACTTC.

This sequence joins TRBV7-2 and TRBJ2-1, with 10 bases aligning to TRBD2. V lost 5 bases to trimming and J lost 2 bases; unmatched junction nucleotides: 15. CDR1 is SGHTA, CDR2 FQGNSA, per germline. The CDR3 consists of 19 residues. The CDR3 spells CASSANGIRGTSAYNEQFF. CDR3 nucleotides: TGTGCCAGCAGCGCCAACGGAATCAGGGGGACTAGCGCCTACAATGAGCAGTTCTTC.

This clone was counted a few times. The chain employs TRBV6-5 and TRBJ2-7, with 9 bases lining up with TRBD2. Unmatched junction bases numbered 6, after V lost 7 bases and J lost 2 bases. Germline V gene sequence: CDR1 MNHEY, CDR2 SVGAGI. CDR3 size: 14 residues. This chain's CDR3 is CASKLASGTYEQYF. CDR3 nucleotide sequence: TGTGCCAGCAAATTGGCTAGCGGGACCTACGAGCAGTACTTC.

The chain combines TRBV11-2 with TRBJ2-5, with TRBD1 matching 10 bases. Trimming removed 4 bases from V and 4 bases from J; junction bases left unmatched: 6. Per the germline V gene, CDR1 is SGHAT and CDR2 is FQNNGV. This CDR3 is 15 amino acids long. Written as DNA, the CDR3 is TGTGCCAGCAGCTCTGGGGACAGGGGCGGAGAGACCCAGTACTTC. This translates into CASSSGDRGGETQYF. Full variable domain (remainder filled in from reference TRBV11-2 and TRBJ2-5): EAGVAQSPRYKIIEKRQSVAFWCNPISGHATLYWYQQILGQGPKLLIQFQNNGVVDDSQLPKDRFSAERLKGVDSTLKIQPAKLEDSAVYLCASSSGDRGGETQYFGPGTRLLVL.

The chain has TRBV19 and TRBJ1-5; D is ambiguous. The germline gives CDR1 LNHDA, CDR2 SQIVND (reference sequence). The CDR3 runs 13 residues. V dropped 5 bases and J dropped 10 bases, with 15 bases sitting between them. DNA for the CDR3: TGTGCCAGTAGTTGGGCGGAGCGGTATCCCCAGCATTTT. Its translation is CASSWAERYPQHF.

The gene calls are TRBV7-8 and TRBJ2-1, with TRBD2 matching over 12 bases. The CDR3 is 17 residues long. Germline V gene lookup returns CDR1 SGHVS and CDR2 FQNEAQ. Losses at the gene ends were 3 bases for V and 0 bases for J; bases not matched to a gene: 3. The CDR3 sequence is CASSFGLAGSSYNEQFF. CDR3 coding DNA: TGTGCCAGCAGCTTCGGACTAGCGGGATCCTCCTACAATGAGCAGTTCTTC.

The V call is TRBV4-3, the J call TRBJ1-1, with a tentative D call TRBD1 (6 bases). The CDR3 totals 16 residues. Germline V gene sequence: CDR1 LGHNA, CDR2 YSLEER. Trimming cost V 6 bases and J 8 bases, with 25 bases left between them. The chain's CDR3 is CASSHRARRNFGEAFF. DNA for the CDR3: TGCGCCAGCAGTCACAGGGCCAGGAGAAACTTTGGGGAAGCTTTCTTT.

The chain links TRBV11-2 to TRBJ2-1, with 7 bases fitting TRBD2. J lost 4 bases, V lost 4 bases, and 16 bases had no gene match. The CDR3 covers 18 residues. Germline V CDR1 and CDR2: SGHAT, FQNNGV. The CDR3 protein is CASSSLGRALMGYNEQFF. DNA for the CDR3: TGTGCCAGCAGCTCATTAGGGAGGGCCCTTATGGGGTACAATGAGCAGTTCTTC.

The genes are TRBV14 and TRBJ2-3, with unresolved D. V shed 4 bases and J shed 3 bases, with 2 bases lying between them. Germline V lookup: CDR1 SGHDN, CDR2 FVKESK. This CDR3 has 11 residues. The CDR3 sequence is CASSLTDTQYF. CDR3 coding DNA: TGTGCCAGCAGCCTAACAGATACGCAGTATTTT. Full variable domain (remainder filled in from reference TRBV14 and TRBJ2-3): EAGVTQFPSHSVIEKGQTVTLRCDPISGHDNLYWYRRVMGKEIKFLLHFVKESKQDESGMPNNRFLAERTGGTYSTLKVQPAELEDSGVYFCASSLTDTQYFGPGTRLTVL.

Written as DNA, the CDR3 is TGCGCCAGCAGCCAAGACACACAGGAATATGGCTACACCTTC. Amino acids: CASSQDTQEYGYTF. This rearrangement joins TRBV4-3 to TRBJ1-2; D is perhaps TRBD1 (5 bases). The CDR3 is 14 amino acids. Per germline, CDR1 LGHNA and CDR2 YSLEER. Trimming removed 0 bases from V and 5 bases from J, with 10 bases in between.

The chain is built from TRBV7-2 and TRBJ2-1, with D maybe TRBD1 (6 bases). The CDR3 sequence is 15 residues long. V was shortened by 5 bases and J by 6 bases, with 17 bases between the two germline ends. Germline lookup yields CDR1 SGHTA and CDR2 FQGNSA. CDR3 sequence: CASSPIIGTSNEQFF. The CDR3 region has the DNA TGTGCCAGCAGCCCTATAATCGGGACAAGCAATGAGCAGTTCTTC.

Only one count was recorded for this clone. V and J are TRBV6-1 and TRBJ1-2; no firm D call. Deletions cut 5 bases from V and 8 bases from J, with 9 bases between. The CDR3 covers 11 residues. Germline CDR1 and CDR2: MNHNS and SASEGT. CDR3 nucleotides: TGTGCCAGCAGTCCTCCCCCCGGCTACACCTTC. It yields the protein CASSPPPGYTF.

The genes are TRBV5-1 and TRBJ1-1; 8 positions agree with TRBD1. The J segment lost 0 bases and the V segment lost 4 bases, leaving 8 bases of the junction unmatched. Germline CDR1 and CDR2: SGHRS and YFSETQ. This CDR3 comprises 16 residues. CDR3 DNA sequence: TGCGCCAGCAGCCCAGGGACAGGATCCATGAACACTGAAGCTTTCTTT. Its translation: CASSPGTGSMNTEAFF.

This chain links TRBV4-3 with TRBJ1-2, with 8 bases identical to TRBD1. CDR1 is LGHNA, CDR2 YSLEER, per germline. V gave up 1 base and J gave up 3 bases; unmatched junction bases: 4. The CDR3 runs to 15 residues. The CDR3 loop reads CASSQGGQGHYGYTF. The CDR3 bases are TGCGCCAGCAGCCAAGGCGGACAGGGCCACTATGGCTACACCTTC.

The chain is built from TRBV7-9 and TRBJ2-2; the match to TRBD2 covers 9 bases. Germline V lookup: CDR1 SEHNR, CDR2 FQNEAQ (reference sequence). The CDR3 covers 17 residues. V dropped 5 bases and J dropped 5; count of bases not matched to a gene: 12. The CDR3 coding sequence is TGTGCCAGCAGCCTCGGACTAGCGCAAGTCGGGACCGGGGAGCTGTTTTTT. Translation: CASSLGLAQVGTGELFF.

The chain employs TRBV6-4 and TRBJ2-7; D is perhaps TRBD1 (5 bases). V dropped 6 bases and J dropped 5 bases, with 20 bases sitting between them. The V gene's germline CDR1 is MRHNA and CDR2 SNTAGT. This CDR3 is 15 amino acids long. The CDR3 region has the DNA TGTGCCAGCAGGGTCGGGCTAGATTCAGGGAACGAGCAGTACTTC. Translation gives CASRVGLDSGNEQYF.